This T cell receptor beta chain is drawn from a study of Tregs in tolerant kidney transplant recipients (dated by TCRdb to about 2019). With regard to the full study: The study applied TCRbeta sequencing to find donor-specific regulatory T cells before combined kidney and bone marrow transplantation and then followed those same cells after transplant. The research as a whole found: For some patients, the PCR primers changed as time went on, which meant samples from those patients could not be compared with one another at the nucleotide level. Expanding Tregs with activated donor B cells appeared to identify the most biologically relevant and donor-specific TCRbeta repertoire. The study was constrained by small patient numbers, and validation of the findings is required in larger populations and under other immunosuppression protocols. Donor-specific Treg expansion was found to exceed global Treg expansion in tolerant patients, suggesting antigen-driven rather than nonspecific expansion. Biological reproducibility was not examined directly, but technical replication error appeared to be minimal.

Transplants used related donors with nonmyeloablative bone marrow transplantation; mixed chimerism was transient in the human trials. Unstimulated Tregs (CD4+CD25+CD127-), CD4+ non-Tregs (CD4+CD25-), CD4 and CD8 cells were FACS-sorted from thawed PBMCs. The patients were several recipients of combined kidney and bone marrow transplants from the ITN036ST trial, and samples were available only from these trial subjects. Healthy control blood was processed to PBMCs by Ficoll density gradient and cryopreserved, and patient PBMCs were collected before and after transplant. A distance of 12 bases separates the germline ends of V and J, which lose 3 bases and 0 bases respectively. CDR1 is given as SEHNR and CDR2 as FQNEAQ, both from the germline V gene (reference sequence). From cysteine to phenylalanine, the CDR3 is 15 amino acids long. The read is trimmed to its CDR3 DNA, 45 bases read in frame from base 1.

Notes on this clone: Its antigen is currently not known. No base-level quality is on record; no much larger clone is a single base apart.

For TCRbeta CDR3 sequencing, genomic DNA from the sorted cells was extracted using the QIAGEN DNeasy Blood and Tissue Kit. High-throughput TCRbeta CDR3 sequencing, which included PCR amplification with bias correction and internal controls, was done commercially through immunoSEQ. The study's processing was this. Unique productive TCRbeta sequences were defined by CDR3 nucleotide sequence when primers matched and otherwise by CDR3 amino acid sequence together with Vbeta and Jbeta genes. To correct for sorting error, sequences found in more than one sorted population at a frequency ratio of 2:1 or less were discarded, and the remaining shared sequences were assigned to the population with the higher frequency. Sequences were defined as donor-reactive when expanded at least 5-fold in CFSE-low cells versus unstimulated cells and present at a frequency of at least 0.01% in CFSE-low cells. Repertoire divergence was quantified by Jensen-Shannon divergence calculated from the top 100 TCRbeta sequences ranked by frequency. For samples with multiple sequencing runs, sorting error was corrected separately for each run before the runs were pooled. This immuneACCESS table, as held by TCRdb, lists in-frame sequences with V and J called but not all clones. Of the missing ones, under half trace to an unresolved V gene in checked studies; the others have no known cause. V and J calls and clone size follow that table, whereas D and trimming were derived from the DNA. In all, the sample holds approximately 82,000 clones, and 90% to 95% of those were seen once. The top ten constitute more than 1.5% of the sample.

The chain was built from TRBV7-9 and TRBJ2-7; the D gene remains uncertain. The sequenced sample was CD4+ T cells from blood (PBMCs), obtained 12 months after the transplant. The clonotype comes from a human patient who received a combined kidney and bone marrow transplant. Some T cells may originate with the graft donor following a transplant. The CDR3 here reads CASSFQRISSYEQYF. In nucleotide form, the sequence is TGTGCCAGCAGCTTTCAGCGTATAAGCTCCTACGAGCAGTACTTC.